This TCR beta chain was obtained from a study of beta chain features in type 1 diabetes. About the research overall: All samples combined gave roughly 100,000,000 sorted cells for examination.

CDR1 and CDR2 from the germline V gene are MGHRA and YSYEKL. The CDR3 is made up of 15 amino acids. V trimming: 2 bases; J trimming: 5 bases; junction bases outside the gene matches: 5. This clone was recorded only once. The study reverse transcribed the entire isolated RNA, so it sequenced expressed TCRB transcripts. Using immunoSEQ multiplex PCR, the repertoire was profiled, and TCRdb retains in-frame clones only, with some absent. The repertoire holds about 350,000 clones, with around a fifth as singletons. Sequenced input: naive CD4+ T cells from blood. The chain combines TRBV4-1 with TRBJ1-5; TRBD1 matches 8 bases. This receptor was taken from a woman aged 18-35 years in good health. CDR3: CASSQQTGAHQPQHF. The CDR3 coding sequence is TGCGCCAGCAGCCAACAGACAGGGGCCCATCAGCCCCAGCATTTT.